These 11 T cell receptor beta chains share one sample of origin, sequenced in a study of early T cells in non-severe SARS-CoV-2 infection. TCRdb passed the 5' RACE reads through MiXCR, listing each CDR3 protein once. The sample shows approximately 84,000 distinct CDR3 sequences, 14% to 15% of them seen only once. Source material: whole blood. The receptors derive from an adult who was a healthcare worker with PCR-confirmed SARS-CoV-2 infection or an uninfected control (not recorded which).

This clonotype was detected a few times. This rearrangement joins TRBV6-6 to TRBJ2-5; D unclear. V lost 7 bases to trimming and J lost 5 bases, with 11 bases between them. Looked up from germline, CDR1 is MNHNY and CDR2 is SVGAGI (reference sequence). This CDR3 spans 12 amino acids. CDR3 sequence reads: CASIGARETQYF. In DNA, the CDR3 is TGTGCCAGCATTGGTGCCCGGGAGACCCAGTACTTC.

This chain links TRBV4-1 with TRBJ1-4, with D maybe TRBD1 (6 bases). V lost 1 base, J lost 9 bases, and 12 bases lay in between. This CDR3 comprises 14 residues. Germline V lookup: CDR1 MGHRA, CDR2 YSYEKL. The CDR3 DNA is TGCGCCAGCAGCCAAGGGCAGGGGCAGAAAAAACTGTTTTTT. It yields the protein CASSQGQGQKKLFF.

This clonotype was observed a few times. The chain combines TRBV2 with TRBJ1-2; 8 nucleotides match TRBD1. V shed 4 bases and J 3 bases; nucleotides not matched to a gene: 10. The CDR3 covers 16 residues. CDR1 SNHLY and CDR2 FYNNEI come from the germline V gene. CDR3 in amino acids: CASSGWSGGADYGYTF. The DNA of the CDR3 is TGTGCCAGCAGTGGCTGGTCAGGGGGCGCGGACTATGGCTACACCTTC. Together with reference TRBV2 and TRBJ1-2, the CDR3 gives the full variable domain: EPEVTQTPSHQVTQMGQEVILRCVPISNHLYFYWYRQILGQKVEFLVSFYNNEISEKSEIFDDQFSVERPDGSNFTLKIRSTKLEDSAMYFCASSGWSGGADYGYTFGSGTRLTVV.

V and J are TRBV7-2 and TRBJ2-2, with 10 bases identical to TRBD2. V lost 1 base, J lost 6 bases, and 2 bases stayed unmatched. Germline V gene sequence: CDR1 SGHTA, CDR2 FQGNSA. The CDR3 runs to 15 residues. The DNA of the CDR3 is TGTGCCAGCAGCTTAGGAGCGGGAGGGGCCGGGGAGCTGTTTTTT. Protein: CASSLGAGGAGELFF.

This clonotype was counted ten times or more. The rearrangement links TRBV4-3 to TRBJ2-3; perhaps TRBD2 as D (6 bases). Germline CDR1 LGHNA, CDR2 YSLEER. V was shortened by 1 base and J by 3 bases, with 11 bases between the two germline ends. This CDR3 region has 15 residues. The CDR3 protein is CASSQVGSGTDTQYF. The CDR3 DNA sequence: TGCGCCAGCAGCCAAGTGGGTAGCGGTACAGATACGCAGTATTTT.

CDR3 residues: CASSETSGSYNEQFF. The CDR3 DNA reads as TGTGCCAGCAGCGAGACTAGCGGGTCTTACAATGAGCAGTTCTTC. The chain couples TRBV12-3 or TRBV12-4 to TRBJ2-1; 10 positions match TRBD2. V shed 6 bases, J shed 4 bases, and the junction held 6 bases outside the gene matches. This CDR3 has 15 amino acids.

This clonotype has only a few counts. The V and J genes are TRBV19 and TRBJ2-7; no clear D. V dropped 7 bases and J dropped 3 bases, with 13 bases sitting between them. The V gene's germline CDR1 is LNHDA and CDR2 SQIVND (reference sequence). The CDR3 runs to 13 residues. CDR3 bases: TGTGCCAGTAAGGGTAGTCCCCTCTACGAGCAGTACTTC. Protein: CASKGSPLYEQYF.

The chain links TRBV21-1 to TRBJ2-4. TRBV21-1 is a known pseudogene. The CDR3 contains 9 residues. The CDR3 region is CASMSIQYF. As DNA, the CDR3 is TGTGCCAGCATGAGCATTCAGTACTTC.

The chain joins TRBV12-3 or TRBV12-4 to TRBJ2-6; D is undetermined. Trimming removed 6 bases at V and 3 bases at J, with 9 bases between. The CDR3 consists of 14 residues. CDR3 in DNA: TGTGCCAGCAGCACGACACTTGGGGCCAACGTCCTGACTTTC. Translating gives CASSTTLGANVLTF.

The chain uses TRBV10-3 and TRBJ2-7; possibly TRBD1 for D (6 bases). CDR1 and CDR2 from the germline V gene are ENHRY and SYGVKD. The CDR3 covers 13 residues. V lost 3 bases and J 4 bases, leaving 10 bases between the germline ends. DNA of the CDR3: TGTGCCATCAGTGATAGGGGACAATACGAGCAGTACTTC. Protein product: CAISDRGQYEQYF.

This clonotype has more than one count but fewer than ten. The V gene is TRBV20-1, the J gene TRBJ2-6; D unclear. Trimming shortened V by 6 bases and J by 4 bases, and 22 bases separated the two germline ends. The CDR3 is made up of 17 amino acids. Germline CDR1 reads DFQATT; CDR2 reads SNEGSKA (reference sequence). In nucleotides, the CDR3 is TGCAGTGCCCGGCCCTACGCGGACCTCTCCGGGGCCAACGTCCTGACTTTC. Its translation is CSARPYADLSGANVLTF.